This TCR beta chain appears in the sequencing data of a study of CD8+ T cells in alopecia areata. Study-wide context: Female C3H/HeJ mice aged roughly 7-11 weeks received skin from spontaneously alopecic C3H/HeJ graft donors aged about 6-13 months. Whole-study results and caveats: Whereas mice showed it more clearly, TCR sharing across patients was murkier, possibly because of HLA.

cDNA reverse transcribed from extracted RNA served as the sequencing template. Here immunoSEQ multiplex PCR was the method, and the copy in TCRdb shows in-frame clones only, minus some. The profile covers 200,000 to 300,000 clones, none occurring a single time. The CDR3 loop spans 16 amino acids. Germline V gene lookup returns CDR1 FNHDT and CDR2 SITEND (reference sequence). Separation of pooled cutaneous lymph node cells was by sorting with CD4, CD8alpha, NKG2D, NKG2ACE and other markers. Turning to this clone: The antigen remains unidentified. Mouse gene names apply. The CDR3 is cut off 4 residues early in the read; its end comes from the germline J gene.

Sequences were obtained from CD4+ T cells sorted from a lymph node. The chain carries TRBV19 and TRBJ1-2; TRBD1 matches 10 bases. The TCR was taken from a C3H/HeJ mouse with alopecia areata. The MHC haplotype of this mouse line is H2-k. The CDR3 DNA, read in part, is TGTGCCAGCAGTAAAGCCCGGGACAGGGGAGGGTCC. This gives the protein CASSKARDRGGS. The CDR3 in its entirety is CASSKARDRGGSDYTF.